Following are 6 T cell receptor beta chains from one sample sequenced in a study of cytomegalovirus exposure and HLA in healthy donors. This PCR relied on a set of 60 Vbeta primers and 13 Jbeta primers. This table comes from immunoSEQ multiplex PCR, and its TCRdb copy is limited to in-frame clones, with some not included. The table shows roughly 100,000 clones, with roughly four fifths occurring only once. Specimen: PBMCs. The receptors derive from a man aged 50-60 years in good health and CMV-seronegative.

The rearrangement joins TRBV27 to TRBJ2-2, with D maybe TRBD2 (6 bases). Trimming pared 3 bases from V and 0 bases from J, leaving 8 bases between. This CDR3 region has 15 residues. Looked up from germline, CDR1 is MNHEY and CDR2 is SMNVEV (reference sequence). The CDR3 bases are TGTGCCAGCAGTTTTGGGGGGACGAACACCGGGGAGCTGTTTTTT. Amino acid sequence: CASSFGGTNTGELFF.

The rearrangement links TRBV27 to TRBJ2-1; D not certain. The CDR3 length is 14 residues. Per the germline V gene, CDR1 is MNHEY and CDR2 is SMNVEV (reference sequence). With 7 bases removed from V and 3 bases from J, the gap between germline ends came to 13 bases. The CDR3 region has the DNA TGTGCCAGCACCCCTTCCCAGAACTACAATGAGCAGTTCTTC. Its translation: CASTPSQNYNEQFF.

This sequence joins TRBV19 and TRBJ1-5; 7 nucleotides agree with TRBD1. The CDR3 totals 17 residues. V trimming: 10 bases; J trimming: 2 bases; junction bases outside the gene matches: 17. The germline V gene has CDR1 LNHDA and CDR2 SQIVND (reference sequence). Written as DNA, the CDR3 is TGTGCCACTAACCTCGGAGAAGGGGGCGAAGGCAATCAGCCCCAGCATTTT. Its translation is CATNLGEGGEGNQPQHF.

This clone was seen a few times. The chain combines TRBV27 with TRBJ2-1, with a possible D match to TRBD2 (6 bases). This CDR3 is 14 amino acids long. Per germline, CDR1 MNHEY and CDR2 SMNVEV (reference sequence). V was cut by 2 bases and J by 4 bases, with 9 bases left in between. The CDR3: CASSLMGGYNEQFF. DNA of the CDR3: TGTGCCAGCAGTTTAATGGGGGGTTACAATGAGCAGTTCTTC.

This clone has more than one count but fewer than ten. This rearrangement joins TRBV4-2 to TRBJ1-1; tentative D call: TRBD1 (5 bases). The CDR3 length is 15 residues. CDR1 and CDR2 (germline): LGHNA, YNFKEQ. The V end was cut by 0 bases, the J end by 1 base, with 9 bases between. The CDR3 bases are TGTGCCAGCAGCCAAGACCCGACAGAGAACACTGAAGCTTTCTTT. Its protein product is CASSQDPTENTEAFF.

This sequence joins TRBV30 and TRBJ1-4; D not certain. The V and J ends lost 5 bases and 7 bases respectively, with 14 bases between them. The CDR3 length is 13 residues. Germline V lookup: CDR1 GTSNPN, CDR2 SVGIG (reference sequence). Here the CDR3 reads CAWGKAGGEKLFF. The CDR3 DNA reads TGTGCCTGGGGGAAGGCTGGAGGTGAAAAACTGTTTTTT.